Each of the 5 T cell receptor beta chains below was sequenced from the same sample in a study of CD8+CD57+ T cells in acquired aplastic anemia. Genomic DNA templated the TCR beta VDJ and CDR3 profiling. One entry per CDR3 protein, called by TCRdb with MiXCR from the reads. The profile shows hundreds of thousands of distinct CDR3 sequences, around a third of them singletons. Sequenced patients had shown CD8+CD57+ cell expansion by flow cytometry. Sequenced material: sorted CD4+, CD8+, or CD8+CD57+ T cells (not recorded which) from PBMCs. All receptors derive from a human donor with aplastic anemia.

This clonotype was seen ten or more times. V usage is TRBV2 and J usage is TRBJ2-1; D may be TRBD1 (6 bases). Germline CDR1 is SNHLY and CDR2 is FYNNEI. The germline V and J ends were trimmed by 9 bases and 7 bases, with 19 bases remaining between them. The CDR3 loop spans 14 amino acids. The CDR3: CARGGLRSGNEQFF. CDR3 DNA sequence: TGTGCCAGAGGGGGATTGCGTTCGGGTAATGAGCAGTTCTTC.

DNA for the CDR3: TGTGCCAGCAGTTTATCGCGGACAGGGCCTCAAGAGACCCAGTACTTC. Translating gives CASSLSRTGPQETQYF. The genes are TRBV27 and TRBJ2-5; TRBD1 matches at 8 bases. This CDR3 comprises 16 residues. The J segment lost 2 bases and the V segment lost 0 bases, leaving 5 bases of the junction unmatched. Germline assignment: CDR1 MNHEY and CDR2 SMNVEV (reference sequence).

The chain uses TRBV11-1 and TRBJ1-2; 12 bases fit TRBD1. The junction had 7 bases not matched to a gene; V was cut back by 3 bases and J by 5 bases. This CDR3 is 16 amino acids long. CDR1 and CDR2 from the germline V gene are SGHAT and FQDESV (reference sequence). The CDR3 sequence: CASSLLPGQGAYGYTF. The CDR3, as DNA: TGTGCCAGCAGCTTGCTTCCGGGACAGGGGGCGTATGGCTACACCTTC.

V usage is TRBV20-1 and J usage is TRBJ2-2, with TRBD1 identical over 8 bases. The CDR3 length is 14 residues. The junction had 6 bases not matched to a gene; V was cut back by 4 bases and J by 5 bases. Germline V gene data show CDR1 as DFQATT and CDR2 as SNEGSKA (reference sequence). CDR3 in DNA: TGCAGTGCTAACAATCAGGGGGCTACCGGGGAGCTGTTTTTT. Protein: CSANNQGATGELFF.

This clonotype was recorded once. This chain uses TRBV3-1 with TRBJ2-5; TRBD2 matches at 9 bases. Germline V gives CDR1 LGHDT, CDR2 YNNKEL (reference sequence). The J segment lost 5 bases and the V segment lost 3 bases, leaving 13 bases of the junction unmatched. CDR3 size: 17 residues. The CDR3 DNA is TGTGCCAGCAGCCAGGAAGTTCTGGCGGGAGGGGCGGAGACCCAGTACTTC. It translates to CASSQEVLAGGAETQYF.